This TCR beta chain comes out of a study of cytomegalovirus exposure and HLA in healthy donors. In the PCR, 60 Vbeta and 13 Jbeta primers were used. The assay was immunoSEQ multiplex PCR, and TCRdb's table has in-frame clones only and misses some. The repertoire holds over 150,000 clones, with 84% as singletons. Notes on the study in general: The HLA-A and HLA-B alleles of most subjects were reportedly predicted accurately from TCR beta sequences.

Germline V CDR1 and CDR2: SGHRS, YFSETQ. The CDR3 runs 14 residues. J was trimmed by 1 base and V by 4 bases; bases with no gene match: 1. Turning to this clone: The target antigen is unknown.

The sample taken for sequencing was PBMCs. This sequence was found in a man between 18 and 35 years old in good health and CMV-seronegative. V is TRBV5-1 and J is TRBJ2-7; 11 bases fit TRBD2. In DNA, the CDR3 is TGCGCCAGCAGCCCTAGCGGGGGGTCCTACGAGCAGTACTTC. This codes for CASSPSGGSYEQYF.